This T cell receptor beta chain was profiled in a study of blood T cell repertoires in COVID-19. For the study at large: Collection of acute and convalescent COVID-19 samples took place in the United States, Italy and Spain. Sample material is recorded as cDNA or gDNA derived from T cells, B-cell-depleted T cells, or PBMCs.

This clone was seen a handful of times. In the authors' workflow: The authors estimated nucleated cell counts from reference gene primer amplification. Assay used: immunoSEQ multiplex PCR; TCRdb lists only in-frame clones, some missing. The D gene and trimming were derived from the DNA, and the V and J assignments and clone size from that table. The profile shows about 88,000 clones, roughly 90% of them singletons. This CDR3 has 13 amino acids. Germline lookup yields CDR1 SGHTA and CDR2 FQGTGA. The V end lost 3 bases, the J end lost 5 bases, and 10 bases lay between the germline ends. Sequencing was performed on peripheral blood. The receptor was derived from a man in his sixties with acute or convalescent COVID-19. The chain combines TRBV7-3 with TRBJ1-2; TRBD1 might be the D (6 bases). CDR3 residues: CASSLGQGYGYTF. The CDR3 DNA reads as TGTGCCAGCAGCTTGGGCCAGGGGTATGGCTACACCTTC.